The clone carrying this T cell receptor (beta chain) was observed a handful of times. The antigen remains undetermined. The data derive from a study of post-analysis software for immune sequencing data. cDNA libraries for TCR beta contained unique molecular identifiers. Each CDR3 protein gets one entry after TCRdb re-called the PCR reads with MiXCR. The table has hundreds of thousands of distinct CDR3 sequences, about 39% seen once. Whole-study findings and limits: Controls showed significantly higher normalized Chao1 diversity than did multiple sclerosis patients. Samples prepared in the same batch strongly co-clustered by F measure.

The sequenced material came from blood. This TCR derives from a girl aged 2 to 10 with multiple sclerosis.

CDR3 region: CASSQGGAGQYF. The CDR3 nucleotides read TGCGCCAGCAGCCAGGGGGGCGCGGGGCAGTATTTT. The chain combines TRBV5-1 with TRBJ2-3, with TRBD1 as a possible D gene (7 bases). The V end was cut by 4 bases, the J end by 11 bases, with 14 bases between. Germline V gene data show CDR1 as SGHRS and CDR2 as YFSETQ. CDR3 length: 12 amino acids.